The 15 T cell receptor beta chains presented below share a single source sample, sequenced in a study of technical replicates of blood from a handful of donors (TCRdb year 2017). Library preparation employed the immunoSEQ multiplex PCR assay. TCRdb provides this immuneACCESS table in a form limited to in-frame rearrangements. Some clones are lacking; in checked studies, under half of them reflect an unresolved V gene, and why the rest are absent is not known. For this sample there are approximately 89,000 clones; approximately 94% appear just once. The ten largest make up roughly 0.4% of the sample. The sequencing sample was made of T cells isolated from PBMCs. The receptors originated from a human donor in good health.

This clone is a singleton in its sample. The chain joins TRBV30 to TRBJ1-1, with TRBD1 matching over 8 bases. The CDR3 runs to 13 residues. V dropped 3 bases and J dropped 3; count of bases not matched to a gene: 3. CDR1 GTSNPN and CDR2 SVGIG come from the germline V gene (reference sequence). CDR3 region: CAWSATGDTEAFF. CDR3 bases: TGTGCCTGGAGCGCGACAGGGGACACTGAAGCTTTCTTT.

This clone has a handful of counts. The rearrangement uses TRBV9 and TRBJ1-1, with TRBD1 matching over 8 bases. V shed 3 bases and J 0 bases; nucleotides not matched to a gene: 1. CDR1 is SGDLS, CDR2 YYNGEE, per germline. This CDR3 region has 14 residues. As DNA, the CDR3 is TGTGCCAGCAGCGAGGGACAGGTGAACACTGAAGCTTTCTTT. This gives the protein CASSEGQVNTEAFF.

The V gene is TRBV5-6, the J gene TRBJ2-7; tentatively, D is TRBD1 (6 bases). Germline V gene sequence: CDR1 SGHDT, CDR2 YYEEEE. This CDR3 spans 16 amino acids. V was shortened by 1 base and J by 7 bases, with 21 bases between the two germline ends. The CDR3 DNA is TGTGCCAGCAGCTTGTTCGTATCGGGACATCAACGGGAGCAGTACTTC. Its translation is CASSLFVSGHQREQYF. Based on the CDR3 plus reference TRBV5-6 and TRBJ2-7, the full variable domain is DAGVTQSPTHLIKTRGQQVTLRCSPKSGHDTVSWYQQALGQGPQFIFQYYEEEERQRGNFPDRFSGHQFPNYSSELNVNALLLGDSALYLCASSLFVSGHQREQYFGPGTRLTVT.

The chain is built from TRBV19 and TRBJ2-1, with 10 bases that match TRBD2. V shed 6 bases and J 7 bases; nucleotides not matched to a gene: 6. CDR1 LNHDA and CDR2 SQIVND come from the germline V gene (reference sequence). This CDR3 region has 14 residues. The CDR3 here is CASRVLAGRNEQFF. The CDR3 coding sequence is TGTGCCAGTAGGGTACTAGCGGGGAGGAATGAGCAGTTCTTC.

CDR3 DNA sequence: TGTGCCAGCAGCTTGGGACTAGCGGGTTATCGTCCCTACGAGCAGTACTTC. It encodes CASSLGLAGYRPYEQYF. V is TRBV7-2 and J is TRBJ2-7; TRBD2 aligns across 12 bases. The J segment lost 2 bases and the V segment lost 3 bases, leaving 8 bases of the junction unmatched. CDR1 SGHTA and CDR2 FQGNSA come from the germline V gene. CDR3 length: 17 amino acids.

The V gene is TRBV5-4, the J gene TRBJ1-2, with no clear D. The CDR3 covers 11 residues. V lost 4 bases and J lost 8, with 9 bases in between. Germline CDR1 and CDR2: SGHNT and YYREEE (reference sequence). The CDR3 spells CASSQPTGYTF. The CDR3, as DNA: TGTGCCAGCAGCCAACCTACGGGCTACACCTTC. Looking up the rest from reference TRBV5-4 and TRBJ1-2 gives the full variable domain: ETGVTQSPTHLIKTRGQQVTLRCSSQSGHNTVSWYQQALGQGPQFIFQYYREEENGRGNFPPRFSGLQFPNYSSELNVNALELDDSALYLCASSQPTGYTFGSGTRLTVV.

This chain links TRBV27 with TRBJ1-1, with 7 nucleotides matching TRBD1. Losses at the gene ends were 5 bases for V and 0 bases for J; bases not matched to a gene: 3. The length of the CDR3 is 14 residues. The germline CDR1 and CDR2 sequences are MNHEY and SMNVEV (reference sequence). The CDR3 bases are TGTGCCAGCAGTCTTACAGGGGTGAACACTGAAGCTTTCTTT. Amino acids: CASSLTGVNTEAFF.

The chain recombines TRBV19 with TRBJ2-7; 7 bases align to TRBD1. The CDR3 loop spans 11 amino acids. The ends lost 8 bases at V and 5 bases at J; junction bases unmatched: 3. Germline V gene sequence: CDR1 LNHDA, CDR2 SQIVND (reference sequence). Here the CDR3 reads CASRDRNEQYF. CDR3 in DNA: TGTGCCAGTCGGGACAGAAACGAGCAGTACTTC.

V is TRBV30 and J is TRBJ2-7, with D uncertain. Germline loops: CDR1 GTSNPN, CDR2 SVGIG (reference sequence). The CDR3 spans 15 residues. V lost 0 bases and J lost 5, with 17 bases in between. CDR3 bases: TGTGCCTGGAGTGTACCGAGGCACACGCCCCACGAGCAGTACTTC. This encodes CAWSVPRHTPHEQYF.

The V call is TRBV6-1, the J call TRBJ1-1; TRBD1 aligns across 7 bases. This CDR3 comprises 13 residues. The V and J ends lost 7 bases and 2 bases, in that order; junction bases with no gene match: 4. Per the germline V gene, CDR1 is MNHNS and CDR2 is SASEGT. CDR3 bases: TGTGCCAGCACCAGACAGGGCAACACTGAAGCTTTCTTT. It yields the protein CASTRQGNTEAFF.

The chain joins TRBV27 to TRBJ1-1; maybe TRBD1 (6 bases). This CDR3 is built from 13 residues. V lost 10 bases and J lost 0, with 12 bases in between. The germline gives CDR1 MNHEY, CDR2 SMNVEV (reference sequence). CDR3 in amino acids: CATSTGMNTEAFF. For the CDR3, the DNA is TGTGCCACCAGCACAGGGATGAACACTGAAGCTTTCTTT.

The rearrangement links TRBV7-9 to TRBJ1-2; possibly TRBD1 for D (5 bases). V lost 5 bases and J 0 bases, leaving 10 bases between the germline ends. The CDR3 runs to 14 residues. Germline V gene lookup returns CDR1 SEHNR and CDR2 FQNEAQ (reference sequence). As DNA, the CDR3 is TGTGCCAGCAGCCTGAAAGGGGCTAACTATGGCTACACCTTC. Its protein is CASSLKGANYGYTF.

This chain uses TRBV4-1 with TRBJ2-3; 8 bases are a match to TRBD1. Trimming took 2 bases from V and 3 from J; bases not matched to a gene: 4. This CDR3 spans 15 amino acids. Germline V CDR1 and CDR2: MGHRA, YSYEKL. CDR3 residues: CASSQYGQGTDTQYF. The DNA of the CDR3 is TGCGCCAGCAGCCAATACGGACAGGGTACAGATACGCAGTATTTT.

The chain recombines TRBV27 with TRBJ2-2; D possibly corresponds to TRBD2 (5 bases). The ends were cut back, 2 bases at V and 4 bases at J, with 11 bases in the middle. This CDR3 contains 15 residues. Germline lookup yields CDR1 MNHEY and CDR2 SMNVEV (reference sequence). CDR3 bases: TGTGCCAGCAGTTTAGGGCCGGGAACCACCGGGGAGCTGTTTTTT. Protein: CASSLGPGTTGELFF.

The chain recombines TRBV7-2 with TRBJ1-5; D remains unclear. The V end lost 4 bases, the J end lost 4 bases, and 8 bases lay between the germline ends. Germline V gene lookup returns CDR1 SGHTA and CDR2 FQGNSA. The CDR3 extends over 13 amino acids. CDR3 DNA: TGTGCCAGCAGCTCCCTCGTGAATCAGCCCCAGCATTTT. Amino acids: CASSSLVNQPQHF. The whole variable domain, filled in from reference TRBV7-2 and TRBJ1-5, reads GAGVSQSPSNKVTEKGKDVELRCDPISGHTALYWYRQSLGQGLEFLIYFQGNSAPDKSGLPSDRFSAERTGGSVSTLTIQRTQQEDSAVYLCASSSLVNQPQHFGDGTRLSIL.